These T cell receptor beta chains were read from a single sample in a study of T cells after yellow fever vaccination. TCRdb reanalysed the 5' RACE reads using MiXCR and keeps one entry per CDR3 protein. The table has 150,000 to 200,000 distinct CDR3 sequences, 7% to 10% seen once. The material was CD8+ T cells sorted from PBMCs, obtained 45 days after the yellow fever booster vaccination. These receptors were taken from a man between 18 and 29 years old who received the YFV17D yellow fever vaccine. Both conserved end residues are part of each CDR3. The D gene is left open where the match is weak. Size tells how often a clone was seen (once, few, many) or the class of an expanded clone, and some rows leave it out.

J	D	V	size	CDR3	DNA
TRBJ2-4	NA	TRBV6-2/TRBV6-3	NA	CASSLVVGWAKNIQYF	TGTGCCAGCAGCCTAGTGGTGGGTTGGGCCAAAAACATTCAGTACTTC
TRBJ1-2	TRBD1	TRBV7-8	NA	CASSPMGQTNYGYTF	TGTGCCAGCAGCCCTATGGGACAGACTAACTATGGCTACACCTTC
TRBJ1-6	TRBD1	TRBV27	NA	CASSLDRGNSPLHF	TGTGCCAGCAGCCTGGACAGGGGGAATTCACCCCTCCACTTT
TRBJ1-2	TRBD1	TRBV4-3	NA	CASSQGPGQGGYGYTF	TGCGCCAGCAGCCAAGGACCGGGACAGGGAGGCTATGGCTACACCTTC
TRBJ1-2	NA	TRBV28	NA	CASSPQSASDYGYTF	TGTGCCAGCAGCCCGCAGTCCGCGTCGGACTATGGCTACACCTTC
TRBJ2-5	NA	TRBV20-1	NA	CSARVWDIISQETQYF	TGCAGTGCTAGAGTCTGGGACATTATATCACAAGAGACCCAGTACTTC
TRBJ2-5	NA	TRBV7-9	once	CASSPNLRAGRTETQYF	TGTGCCAGCAGCCCGAACCTCAGGGCAGGGAGGACTGAGACCCAGTACTTC
TRBJ2-3	NA	TRBV6-2/TRBV6-3	NA	CASGGTGTDTQYF	TGTGCCAGCGGGGGGACAGGCACAGATACGCAGTATTTT
TRBJ2-1	NA	TRBV28	few	CASSLAGLYNEQFF	TGTGCCAGCAGTTTGGCAGGGCTGTACAATGAGCAGTTCTTC
TRBJ1-4	NA	TRBV4-1	many	CASSHQPGSANEKLFF	TGCGCCAGCAGCCATCAGCCAGGGTCGGCTAATGAAAAACTGTTTTTT
TRBJ1-3	TRBD1	TRBV3-1	many	CASSQTGHAGNTIYF	TGTGCCAGCAGTCAGACAGGGCATGCTGGAAACACCATATATTTT
TRBJ2-7	NA	TRBV6-5	NA	CASSYSSRPTYEQYF	TGTGCCAGCAGTTACTCTTCGAGACCGACCTACGAGCAGTACTTC
TRBJ1-4	NA	TRBV4-1	many	CASSQGWTDNEKLFF	TGCGCCAGCAGCCAAGGTTGGACAGATAATGAAAAACTGTTTTTT
TRBJ2-1	NA	TRBV29-1	many	CSVGTSEQFF	TGCAGCGTGGGAACCAGTGAGCAGTTCTTC
TRBJ1-4	NA	TRBV29-1	few	CSVEPRDDREKLFF	TGCAGCGTTGAACCAAGGGACGACCGGGAAAAACTGTTTTTT
TRBJ2-7	TRBD1	TRBV7-9	few	CASVKGGQGTYEQYF	TGTGCCAGTGTAAAGGGGGGACAGGGGACCTACGAGCAGTACTTC
TRBJ1-4	NA	TRBV11-2	NA	CASSLRPGEKLFF	TGTGCCAGCAGCTTAAGGCCTGGAGAAAAACTGTTTTTT
TRBJ2-1	TRBD2	TRBV6-6	few	CASSFLAGAANEQFF	TGTGCCAGCAGTTTTCTAGCGGGGGCAGCCAATGAGCAGTTCTTC
TRBJ2-1	NA	TRBV4-1	few	CASSQIKVGNEQFF	TGCGCCAGCAGCCAGATCAAAGTGGGGAATGAGCAGTTCTTC
TRBJ1-4	NA	TRBV5-1	few	CASSRGGEEKLFF	TGCGCCAGCAGCCGAGGTGGGGAAGAAAAACTGTTTTTT
TRBJ2-5	NA	TRBV9	many	CASSAWDSQETQYF	TGTGCCAGCAGCGCCTGGGACTCGCAAGAGACCCAGTACTTC
TRBJ1-1	NA	TRBV29-1	many	CSVDTTEGNTEAFF	TGCAGCGTTGATACGACAGAGGGGAACACTGAAGCTTTCTTT